Sequencing of this TCR beta chain was carried out in a study of T cells in Graves' hyperthyroidism and ophthalmopathy. Whole-study results and caveats: Blood also showed most of the thyroid clonotypes that were expanded above 0.001.

This CDR3 comprises 14 residues. The germline V and J ends were trimmed by 6 bases and 0 bases, with 11 bases remaining between them. The germline V gene encodes CDR1 SGHRS and CDR2 YFSETQ. From RNA transcripts, TCR beta CDR3 regions were amplified. The HTBI primer set served for first-round RT-PCR of the TCR CDR3. TCRdb fed the multiplex PCR reads into MiXCR, producing one record per CDR3 protein. The profile shows 400,000 or so distinct CDR3 sequences, 14% of them singletons. In this sample, this clonotype turned up many times. Its antigen is not known. This receptor was taken from a woman younger than 45 with Graves' ophthalmopathy. Sample: blood. The gene calls are TRBV5-1 and TRBJ2-3, with D perhaps matching TRBD1 or TRBD2 (6 bases each). CDR3 amino acids: CASKGGPSTDTQYF. Written as DNA, the CDR3 is TGCGCCAGCAAGGGGGGCCCTAGCACAGATACGCAGTATTTT.